This T cell receptor (beta chain) was recovered during a study of cytomegalovirus exposure and HLA in healthy donors. Findings and caveats of the study: Productive status was seen about 90% or about 30% of the time for most TCR beta V segments in an earlier analysis.

Germline CDR1 and CDR2: LGHNA and YSLEER. Between the trimmed V and J ends, which lost 1 base and 7 bases, there was a span of 19 bases. This CDR3 contains 17 residues. These donors counted as nominally healthy when sampled, but unrecorded immune exposures were likely. With respect to this clone: Its antigen is as yet unknown.

The PCR used 60 Vbeta and 13 Jbeta primers. The repertoire was sequenced with immunoSEQ multiplex PCR; TCRdb's copy has only in-frame clones and lacks some. The table records roughly 130,000 clones, about 80% of them present only once. The TCR was taken from a male donor in good health and CMV-seronegative. The V and J genes are TRBV4-3 and TRBJ1-4, with D possibly being TRBD1 (5 bases). Sequencing used PBMCs. CDR3 loop: CASSQGPWDGGGEKLFF. In DNA, the CDR3 is TGCGCCAGCAGCCAAGGCCCTTGGGACGGGGGGGGTGAAAAACTGTTTTTT.